This entry lists 25 T cell receptor beta chains sequenced from one sample in a study of CD8 T cells in ankylosing spondylitis. TCRdb ran MiXCR on the 5' RACE reads and lists one entry per CDR3 protein. Of 130,000 to 150,000 distinct CDR3 sequences listed, 7% to 10% are singletons. The sample taken for sequencing was synovial fluid, either unsorted or a sorted T cell fraction (not recorded which). These receptors all stem from a male donor with ankylosing spondylitis.

The chain is built from TRBV4-3 and TRBJ2-7; 8 bases are a match to TRBD1. Germline V gives CDR1 LGHNA, CDR2 YSLEER. This CDR3 spans 16 amino acids. The V and J ends lost 1 base and 3 bases, in that order; junction bases with no gene match: 8. The CDR3 DNA reads TGCGCCAGCAGCCAAGCATTAGCAGGACAGGGCTACGAGCAGTACTTC. It translates to CASSQALAGQGYEQYF.

This clonotype has a count of ten or more. The V and J genes are TRBV28 and TRBJ1-2; D may be TRBD1 (5 bases). The germline CDR1 and CDR2 sequences are MDHEN and SYDVKM. The CDR3 is made up of 15 amino acids. Trimming shortened V by 6 bases and J by 5 bases, and 19 bases separated the two germline ends. CDR3 DNA: TGTGCCAGCAGGTCTACCGGGACGGGCCGGTATGGCTACACCTTC. Translated: CASRSTGTGRYGYTF.

This clonotype came up many times. This rearrangement joins TRBV3-1 to TRBJ1-3, with a possible D match to TRBD1 (5 bases). V lost 4 bases and J 3 bases, leaving 13 bases between the germline ends. Germline V lookup: CDR1 LGHDT, CDR2 YNNKEL (reference sequence). The CDR3 has 15 residues. This CDR3 is CASSLGTRSGNTIYF. The CDR3 DNA reads as TGTGCCAGCAGCCTCGGGACCAGAAGTGGAAACACCATATATTTT.

This clonotype occurred a few times. The CDR3 DNA is TGTGCCAGCAGCGCACTAGCGTACAGGTCAGATACGCAGTATTTT. Its protein is CASSALAYRSDTQYF. This sequence joins TRBV9 and TRBJ2-3; TRBD2 aligns across 7 bases. With 3 bases clipped from V and 4 bases from J, the junction kept 8 bases outside the gene matches. The CDR3 length is 15 residues. The germline V gene has CDR1 SGDLS and CDR2 YYNGEE. Complete variable domain (other parts from reference TRBV9 and TRBJ2-3): DSGVTQTPKHLITATGQRVTLRCSPRSGDLSVYWYQQSLDQGLQFLIQYYNGEERAKGNILERFSAQQFPDLHSELNLSSLELGDSALYFCASSALAYRSDTQYFGPGTRLTVL.

The chain has TRBV6-5 and TRBJ2-3; TRBD2 matches 10 bases. The V gene end was trimmed by 4 bases and the J gene end by 7 bases; junction bases not matched to a gene: 8. Germline V gene data show CDR1 as MNHEY and CDR2 as SVGAGI. This CDR3 comprises 15 residues. In nucleotides, the CDR3 is TGTGCCAGCAGTTTTAAACTAGCGGGATTGTATACGCAGTATTTT. This codes for CASSFKLAGLYTQYF.

This clonotype was detected a few times. The chain is built from TRBV20-1 and TRBJ2-7; D may be TRBD2 (6 bases). CDR3 length equals 14 residues. Germline values: CDR1 DFQATT, CDR2 SNEGSKA (reference sequence). V was shortened by 1 base and J by 7 bases, with 17 bases between the two germline ends. CDR3 residues: CSARGGGLGKEQYF. CDR3 DNA: TGCAGTGCTAGAGGGGGAGGACTTGGGAAGGAGCAGTACTTC.

This clonotype was observed a handful of times. The rearrangement joins TRBV5-1 to TRBJ2-2; D possibly uses TRBD1 or TRBD2 (5 bases each). Trimming pared 6 bases from V and 3 bases from J, leaving 9 bases between. CDR1 and CDR2 from the germline V gene are SGHRS and YFSETQ. The CDR3 loop spans 13 amino acids. CDR3 coding DNA: TGCGCCAGCACTAGCAGGGACACCGGGGAGCTGTTTTTT. Translated, it gives CASTSRDTGELFF.

This clonotype appeared a few times. For the CDR3, the DNA is TGCAGTGTTGCTCCGGGACAGGGGGATAGCAATCAGCCCCAGCATTTT. As protein: CSVAPGQGDSNQPQHF. This chain connects TRBV20-1 to TRBJ1-5; 11 bases map to TRBD1. Per the germline V gene, CDR1 is DFQATT and CDR2 is SNEGSKA (reference sequence). With 7 bases clipped from V and 0 bases from J, the junction kept 8 bases outside the gene matches. The CDR3 sequence is 16 residues long.

This clonotype has ten or more counts. The genes are TRBV20-1 and TRBJ2-1; D assignment may be TRBD1 or TRBD2 (5 bases each). Per the germline V gene, CDR1 is DFQATT and CDR2 is SNEGSKA (reference sequence). This CDR3 is 13 amino acids long. The V end was cut by 5 bases, the J end by 9 bases, with 17 bases between. The CDR3 DNA is TGCAGTGCTCCCCAGAGGGGACGGGGTGAGCAGTTCTTC. Translation gives CSAPQRGRGEQFF.

In this sample, this clonotype turned up many times. The rearrangement links TRBV6-2 or TRBV6-3 to TRBJ1-4; the D is unclear. This CDR3 is built from 15 residues. From germline, CDR1 is MNHEY and CDR2 SVGEGT. The V and J ends lost 7 bases and 7 bases respectively, with 19 bases between them. CDR3 loop: CASTTRRLPGEKLFF. The CDR3, as DNA: TGTGCCAGCACTACGAGGCGACTGCCGGGTGAAAAACTGTTTTTT.

This clonotype was recorded at least ten times. V is TRBV20-1 and J is TRBJ2-4; 8 nucleotides agree with TRBD2. J was trimmed by 1 base and V by 0 bases; bases with no gene match: 8. CDR3 length: 17 amino acids. The germline V gene has CDR1 DFQATT and CDR2 SNEGSKA (reference sequence). For the CDR3, the DNA is TGCAGTGCTAGAGATCCCGGGAGGGGGGGGGCCAAAAACATTCAGTACTTC. Translation: CSARDPGRGGAKNIQYF.

This clonotype was seen a handful of times. The V gene is TRBV20-1, the J gene TRBJ2-7, with D unclear. The CDR3 is 13 amino acids. Germline lookup yields CDR1 DFQATT and CDR2 SNEGSKA (reference sequence). V was pared by 6 bases and J by 5 bases, with 17 bases between. The CDR3 reads CSAVSGVGDEQYF. As DNA, the CDR3 is TGCAGTGCAGTCTCAGGAGTTGGAGACGAGCAGTACTTC.

This clonotype was found a few times. The CDR3 loop reads CASSPEGAITEAFF. As DNA, the CDR3 is TGTGCCAGCTCACCAGAGGGGGCCATCACTGAAGCTTTCTTT. J is TRBJ1-1 and V is TRBV18; TRBD1 matches 7 bases. The CDR3 is 14 residues long. The V segment lost 2 bases and the J segment 4 bases; nucleotides outside the gene matches: 4. In germline, CDR1 is KGHSH, CDR2 LQKENI.

CDR3 in amino acids: CSAFIQGKERGKNIQYF. The CDR3 bases are TGCAGTGCTTTTATACAGGGGAAGGAGAGGGGCAAAAACATTCAGTACTTC. The V gene is TRBV20-1, the J gene TRBJ2-4; 7 positions agree with TRBD1. The CDR3 length is 17 residues. V was pared by 5 bases and J by 3 bases, with 16 bases of the junction left unmatched. Per germline, CDR1 DFQATT and CDR2 SNEGSKA (reference sequence).

This clonotype was found many times. CDR3 sequence reads: CASSLGGYVGVFF. The CDR3 nucleotides are TGTGCCAGCAGCTTAGGGGGTTATGTAGGGGTATTCTTC. This chain connects TRBV7-2 to TRBJ2-1; D possibly corresponds to TRBD1 (5 bases). V lost 1 base to trimming and J lost 16 bases, with 17 bases between them. This CDR3 is built from 13 residues. The germline gives CDR1 SGHTA, CDR2 FQGNSA.

In this sample, this clonotype turned up a few times. This chain connects TRBV6-1 to TRBJ1-4; D not certain. This CDR3 spans 13 amino acids. The ends were cut back, 6 bases at V and 4 bases at J, with 9 bases in the middle. Germline lookup yields CDR1 MNHNS and CDR2 SASEGT. CDR3 bases: TGTGCCAGCAGCCGGCTCATTAATGAAAAACTGTTTTTT. It translates to CASSRLINEKLFF.

This clonotype has just a few counts. The rearrangement joins TRBV9 to TRBJ2-3, with 14 bases matching TRBD2. This CDR3 comprises 16 residues. Unmatched junction bases numbered 3, after V lost 0 bases and J lost 6 bases. Germline CDR1 SGDLS, CDR2 YYNGEE. The CDR3 sequence: CASSVGGLAGADTQYF. The CDR3 region has the DNA TGTGCCAGCAGCGTAGGGGGACTAGCGGGGGCGGATACGCAGTATTTT.

This clonotype was seen at least ten times. The rearrangement joins TRBV6-1 to TRBJ1-5, with a weak D call TRBD1 (5 bases). V shed 0 bases and J shed 16 bases, with 19 bases lying between them. The length of the CDR3 is 14 residues. The V gene's germline CDR1 is MNHNS and CDR2 SASEGT. This CDR3 is CASSEAGVRSLPHF. The DNA for the CDR3 is TGTGCCAGCAGTGAAGCGGGGGTCCGGAGTCTCCCACATTTT.

The CDR3 DNA reads as TGCAGCGTTGAAGCGGGGAGTGGCTACACCTTC. Translated: CSVEAGSGYTF. The V call is TRBV29-1, the J call TRBJ1-2; D is undetermined. Trimming shortened V by 1 base and J by 7 bases, and 7 bases separated the two germline ends. The CDR3 spans 11 residues. From germline, CDR1 is SQVTM and CDR2 ANQGSEA.

The CDR3 sequence is CATSDLSSQPQHF. Here the CDR3 DNA reads TGTGCCACCAGTGATCTCAGTTCTCAGCCCCAGCATTTT. V is TRBV24-1 and J is TRBJ1-5; no firm D call. The ends were cut back, 3 bases at V and 6 bases at J, with 8 bases in the middle. This CDR3 spans 13 amino acids. Germline CDR1 and CDR2: KGHDR and SFDVKD.

A few counts support this clonotype. The V call is TRBV6-5, the J call TRBJ1-1; D is possibly TRBD1 (5 bases). Trimming stripped 5 bases from V and 7 bases from J, with 8 bases between. This CDR3 region has 11 residues. Germline assignment: CDR1 MNHEY and CDR2 SVGAGI. The CDR3 sequence is CASSRDGEAFF. The CDR3 coding sequence is TGTGCCAGCAGTCGGGACGGTGAAGCTTTCTTT.

The genes are TRBV12-3 or TRBV12-4 and TRBJ1-2, with D possibly matching TRBD1 (5 bases). Trimming took 7 bases from V and 0 from J, leaving 18 bases between them. This CDR3 comprises 16 residues. In DNA, the CDR3 is TGTGCCAGCAACCCAGGGACCGCAAATCCTAACTATGGCTACACCTTC. Protein sequence: CASNPGTANPNYGYTF.

Many counts were recorded for this clonotype. V is TRBV18 and J is TRBJ1-3, with D maybe TRBD1 (5 bases). Trimming took off 2 bases at V and 0 bases at J, with 11 bases between the two ends. The CDR3 loop spans 16 amino acids. Per germline, CDR1 KGHSH and CDR2 LQKENI. In nucleotides, the CDR3 is TGTGCCAGCTCACCAAGCGCAGGGAACTCTGGAAACACCATATATTTT. Translating it yields CASSPSAGNSGNTIYF.

This clonotype was seen repeatedly, ten times or more. The chain is built from TRBV29-1 and TRBJ2-2; tentative D call: TRBD2 (7 bases). From germline, CDR1 is SQVTM and CDR2 ANQGSEA. Deletions cut 5 bases from V and 4 bases from J, with 11 bases between. The length of the CDR3 is 13 residues. The CDR3 DNA follows: TGCAGCGTTAGGGGGGGCAGCACCGGGGAGCTGTTTTTT. Residues: CSVRGGSTGELFF.

The chain has TRBV6-2 or TRBV6-3 and TRBJ2-7; D gene unclear. Trimming cost V 2 bases and J 6 bases, with 11 bases left between them. From germline, CDR1 is MNHEY and CDR2 SVGEGT. This CDR3 is 13 amino acids long. The CDR3 spells CASSYPARPEQYF. CDR3 DNA: TGTGCCAGCAGTTACCCCGCCAGGCCCGAGCAGTACTTC.